Listed below are T cell receptor beta chains from one sample, sequenced in a study of blood T cells in healthy people across ages. One entry per CDR3 protein, called by TCRdb with MiXCR from the 5' RACE reads. The sample records approximately 730,000 distinct CDR3 sequences, about 55% being singletons. The sample comprised blood. The source of these receptors is a man older than 75 in good health. Both conserved end residues are part of each CDR3. D genes are given only for firm matches. The listing skips clone size in some rows; elsewhere it reads once, few, many or a size class.

V,J,size,D,CDR3,DNA
TRBV6-1,TRBJ2-1,once,.,CANQSRSEQFF,TGTGCCAACCAAAGTAGATCAGAGCAGTTCTTC
TRBV25-1,TRBJ2-7,.,.,CASGEPGHRISYEQYF,TGTGCCAGCGGAGAACCGGGACACCGCATATCCTACGAGCAGTACTTC
TRBV6-5,TRBJ1-6,.,TRBD1,CASSYNRGRTYNSPLHF,TGTGCCAGCAGTTACAACAGGGGGAGGACCTATAATTCACCCCTCCACTTT
TRBV10-3,TRBJ1-2,.,TRBD1,CASNFGTATYGYTF,TGTGCCTCGAACTTCGGGACAGCTACCTATGGCTACACCTTC
TRBV4-2,TRBJ2-4,.,TRBD2,CASSQVLAGRTSGRVTLNEQYF,TGTGCCAGCAGCCAAGTCTTAGCTGGTCGGACTAGCGGGAGGGTCACTCTCAATGAGCAGTACTTC
TRBV12-3/TRBV12-4,TRBJ2-7,many,TRBD2,CASSPRGLAGAYEQYF,TGTGCCAGCAGCCCTAGAGGGCTAGCGGGAGCGTACGAGCAGTACTTC
TRBV24-1,TRBJ2-7,.,.,CATSDPGRVYEQYF,TGTGCCACCAGTGACCCAGGGAGAGTCTACGAGCAGTACTTC
TRBV9,TRBJ2-1,.,TRBD2,CASSVVGRGSSSSYNEQFF,TGTGCCAGCAGCGTAGTTGGGCGGGGGTCCTCGAGCTCCTACAATGAGCAGTTCTTC
TRBV2,TRBJ1-2,.,TRBD1,CASSGTGGSNYGYTF,TGTGCCAGCAGTGGGACAGGGGGGTCCAACTATGGCTACACCTTC
TRBV2,TRBJ2-5,.,.,CASRRSGTHQETQYF,TGTGCCAGCAGACGCAGCGGTACTCATCAAGAGACCCAGTACTTC
TRBV10-1,TRBJ2-5,.,TRBD2,CASSEGTSGMEETQYF,TGCGCCAGCAGTGAGGGGACTAGCGGGATGGAGGAGACCCAGTACTTC
TRBV15,TRBJ2-5,.,.,CAASPPPGAGTVQETQYF,TGTGCCGCCAGCCCCCCCCCAGGGGCGGGTACCGTTCAAGAGACCCAGTACTTC
TRBV24-1,TRBJ2-2,.,TRBD2,CATGAGGRGRTGELFF,TGTGCCACCGGAGCGGGAGGCCGAGGGCGCACCGGGGAGCTGTTTTTT
TRBV20-1,TRBJ1-1,.,TRBD1,CSAPRTGGNTEAFF,TGCAGTGCTCCTCGGACAGGGGGGAACACTGAAGCTTTCTTT
TRBV3-1,TRBJ2-7,.,.,CASSQERTEQYF,TGTGCCAGCAGCCAAGAAAGAACCGAGCAGTACTTC
TRBV4-1,TRBJ2-1,.,.,CASSHINEQFF,TGCGCCAGCAGCCACATCAATGAGCAGTTCTTC
TRBV4-1,TRBJ2-1,.,.,CASSQEAGYNEQFF,TGCGCCAGCAGCCAGGAAGCGGGCTACAATGAGCAGTTCTTC
TRBV4-2,TRBJ2-3,.,.,CASSQDPGLAYRTQYF,TGTGCCAGCAGCCAAGATCCTGGGCTAGCGTATCGGACGCAGTATTTT
TRBV6-5,TRBJ1-4,few,TRBD1,CASSPSTGETNEKLFF,TGTGCCAGCAGTCCGTCGACAGGGGAAACTAATGAAAAACTGTTTTTT
TRBV5-1,TRBJ2-7,few,.,CASRTQASSYEQYF,TGCGCCAGCAGGACACAGGCGAGCTCCTACGAGCAGTACTTC
TRBV24-1,TRBJ1-2,.,TRBD1,CATSDTGTELGYTF,TGTGCCACCAGTGATACCGGGACAGAGTTGGGCTACACCTTC
TRBV12-3/TRBV12-4,TRBJ1-1,.,.,CASSLMARTARPMNTEAFF,TGTGCCAGCAGTCTTATGGCGCGGACAGCCCGACCTATGAACACTGAAGCTTTCTTT
TRBV10-3,TRBJ2-1,.,.,CAISESAVFGANEQFF,TGTGCCATCAGTGAGTCGGCGGTATTTGGGGCTAATGAGCAGTTCTTC
TRBV12-3/TRBV12-4,TRBJ1-4,.,TRBD1,CASSPRTGLSEKLFF,TGTGCCAGCAGTCCACGGACAGGGCTGAGTGAAAAACTGTTTTTT
TRBV29-1,TRBJ2-5,many,.,CSGKRETQYF,TGCAGCGGAAAGCGAGAGACCCAGTACTTC
TRBV4-1,TRBJ1-1,.,.,CASSPRGGQLNTEAFF,TGCGCCAGCAGCCCTCGGGGGGGTCAGTTGAACACTGAAGCTTTCTTT
TRBV3-1,TRBJ1-2,.,.,CASSRSCAGGYGYTF,TGTGCCAGCAGCCGCTCCTGCGCTGGGGGGTATGGCTACACCTTC
TRBV7-2,TRBJ1-5,.,TRBD1,CASSTGTGGQPQHF,TGTGCCAGCAGCACTGGGACAGGGGGCCAGCCCCAGCATTTT
TRBV9,TRBJ2-7,.,.,CASSVGVRDEQYF,TGTGCCAGCAGCGTAGGAGTAAGGGACGAGCAGTACTTC
TRBV2,TRBJ2-5,.,.,CASSLLAVQETQYF,TGTGCCAGCAGCTTACTAGCTGTTCAAGAGACCCAGTACTTC
TRBV19,TRBJ2-7,once,.,CASSLSGAHYEQYF,TGTGCCAGTAGTCTATCAGGGGCCCACTACGAGCAGTACTTC
TRBV24-1,TRBJ1-2,.,.,CATSDSRGTNYGYTF,TGTGCCACCAGTGATTCTAGAGGAACTAACTATGGCTACACCTTC
TRBV20-1,TRBJ2-7,few,TRBD2,CSARPPSGGHEQYF,TGCAGTGCTAGACCGCCTAGCGGAGGCCACGAGCAGTACTTC
TRBV5-1,TRBJ2-7,.,TRBD1,CASRQGFREQYF,TGCGCCAGCCGACAGGGCTTTCGCGAGCAGTACTTC
TRBV20-1,TRBJ2-7,few,TRBD2,CSASDSGSYSYEQYF,TGCAGTGCTAGTGATAGCGGGAGCTACTCCTACGAGCAGTACTTC
TRBV6-1,TRBJ2-3,.,.,CASREAESGHRYAYF,TGTGCCAGCAGAGAAGCCGAGAGTGGGCACAGATACGCGTATTTT
TRBV6-5,TRBJ2-7,few,.,CASSSGLLYEQYF,TGTGCCAGCAGTTCGGGACTCCTCTACGAGCAGTACTTC
TRBV7-9,TRBJ1-2,.,TRBD1,CASSLLRDRVGGYTF,TGTGCCAGCAGCTTACTAAGGGACAGGGTGGGAGGCTACACCTTC
TRBV6-4,TRBJ2-3,.,.,CASSDSIRGTDTQYF,TGTGCCAGCAGTGACTCGATAAGGGGGACAGATACGCAGTATTTT
TRBV7-3,TRBJ2-1,.,.,CASSLYAPNGPYNEQFF,TGTGCCAGCAGCCTTTATGCGCCAAACGGGCCCTACAATGAGCAGTTCTTC
TRBV10-3,TRBJ2-7,.,TRBD1,CAISEGRDRGSYEQYF,TGTGCCATCAGTGAGGGGCGGGACAGGGGATCCTACGAGCAGTACTTC
TRBV3-1,TRBJ2-7,.,.,CASSRSGQIYNEQYF,TGTGCCAGCAGCCGAAGCGGACAAATCTACAATGAGCAGTACTTC
TRBV7-9,TRBJ2-2,.,TRBD2,CASSFGGSTGELFF,TGTGCCAGCAGCTTCGGCGGGAGCACCGGGGAGCTGTTTTTT
TRBV3-1,TRBJ1-2,.,.,CASSQDSRTWDGYTF,TGTGCCAGCAGCCAAGATAGCCGGACCTGGGATGGCTACACCTTC
TRBV3-1,TRBJ2-5,.,.,CASSQSGETQYF,TGTGCCAGCAGCCAATCCGGGGAGACCCAGTACTTC
TRBV6-5,TRBJ1-5,.,.,CASGPLGPSNQPQHF,TGTGCCAGCGGACCGTTAGGGCCTAGTAATCAGCCCCAGCATTTT
TRBV10-2,TRBJ2-7,.,TRBD2,CATRLAGEGEQYF,TGCGCCACCAGACTAGCGGGAGAAGGCGAGCAGTACTTC